The clone carrying this T cell receptor (beta chain) appeared once. A read error may produce the germline difference seen at one junction end. This entry comes from a study of blood T cell repertoires in COVID-19. Study-wide background: The United States, Italy and Spain were the sources of the acute and convalescent COVID-19 samples. The cDNA or gDNA used as material had been derived from T cells, B-cell-depleted T cells, or PBMCs.

The CDR3 is 17 amino acids. CDR1 is SGHRS and CDR2 is YFSETQ in the germline V gene. Authors' processing steps: Nucleated cell counts were estimated from reference gene primer amplification. Measured with immunoSEQ multiplex PCR; TCRdb has only the in-frame clones, and not every one. That table is the source of V, J and clone size, and D and trimming were worked out from the DNA. The sample holds a few hundred thousand clones, around four fifths seen once. This TCR came from a man younger than 45 with acute COVID-19. The sequenced sample was PBMCs or T cells enriched from blood (not recorded which). This rearrangement joins TRBV5-1 to TRBJ1-3; D is unclear. CDR3 coding DNA: TGTGCCAGCAGCTTGAACCCTTCAGGTAACTCTGGAAACACCATATATTTT. Encoded protein: CASSLNPSGNSGNTIYF.